This TCR beta chain was retrieved from a study of fetal regulatory T cell absence and autoimmunity. Points from the study as a whole: Pancreas TCRs were oligoclonally enriched versus cord blood, some clones over 85-fold.

From germline, CDR1 is KGHSH and CDR2 LQKENI. Trimming took 1 base from V and 3 from J, leaving 15 bases between them. The CDR3 loop spans 16 amino acids. Assay used: immunoSEQ multiplex PCR; TCRdb lists only in-frame clones, some missing. The data show about 46,000 clones, about four fifths seen once. Worth noting for this clone: The antigen remains unidentified.

The chain uses TRBV18 and TRBJ1-2; TRBD1 might be the D (6 bases). Input material: cord blood. The sequence derives from a newborn boy with IPEX syndrome. The CDR3 bases are TGTGCCAGCTCACCACTCCCATTTTCAGGGGACTATGGCTACACCTTC. Protein sequence: CASSPLPFSGDYGYTF.